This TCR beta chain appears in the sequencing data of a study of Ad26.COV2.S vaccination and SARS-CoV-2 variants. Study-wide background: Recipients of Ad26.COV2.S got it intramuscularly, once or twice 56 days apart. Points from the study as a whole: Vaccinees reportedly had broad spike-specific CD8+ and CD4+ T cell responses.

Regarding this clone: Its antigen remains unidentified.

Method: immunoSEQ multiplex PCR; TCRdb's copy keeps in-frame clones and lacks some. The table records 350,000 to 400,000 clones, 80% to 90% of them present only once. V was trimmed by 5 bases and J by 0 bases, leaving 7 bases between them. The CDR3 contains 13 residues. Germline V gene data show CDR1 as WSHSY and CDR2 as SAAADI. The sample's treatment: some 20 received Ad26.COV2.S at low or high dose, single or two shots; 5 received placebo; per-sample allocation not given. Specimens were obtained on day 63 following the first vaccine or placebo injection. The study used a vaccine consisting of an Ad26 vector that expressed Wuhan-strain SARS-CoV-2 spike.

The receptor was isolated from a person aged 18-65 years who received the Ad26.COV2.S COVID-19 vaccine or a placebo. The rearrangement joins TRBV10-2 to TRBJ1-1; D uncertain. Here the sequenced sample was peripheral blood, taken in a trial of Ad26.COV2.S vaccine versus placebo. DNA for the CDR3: TGCGCCAGCAGTCGGGAGTTGAACACTGAAGCTTTCTTT. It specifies CASSRELNTEAFF.